This T cell receptor beta chain originates from a study of cytomegalovirus exposure and HLA in healthy donors. This clone was found once. The antigen is unknown. Generated by immunoSEQ multiplex PCR, the TCRdb table keeps only in-frame clones and is missing some. The table shows about 73,000 clones, with 85% to 90% occurring only once. Separate from the approximately 720-subject first cohort was the 120-subject validation cohort, to which the donors belonged. General study results and limits: A list of 164 TCR beta chains associated with cytomegalovirus was given. The majority of TCR sequences were rare, yet some public TCRs appeared in many donors.

The sequence came from a woman younger than 35 in good health and CMV-seropositive. The specimen sequenced was PBMCs.

As DNA, the CDR3 is TGTGCCAGCAGCATACCTACCGGGACACTCCACGAGCAGTACTTC. Its translation is CASSIPTGTLHEQYF. V and J are TRBV7-2 and TRBJ2-7; D perhaps matches TRBD1 (6 bases). The CDR3 is 15 residues long. V lost 5 bases to trimming and J lost 5 bases, with 19 bases between them. Looked up from germline, CDR1 is SGHTA and CDR2 is FQGNSA.